These T cell receptor beta chains were read from a single sample in a study of blood T cell repertoires in COVID-19. Profiling relied on immunoSEQ multiplex PCR, and the TCRdb table lists in-frame clones only, not all of them. This table has 160,000 or so clones, about 85% appearing once. Sequencing input: peripheral blood. The source is a man aged 40-49 years with acute or convalescent COVID-19. The conserved cysteine and the conserved F or W are not part of the CDR3 here.

V gene	CDR3 length	J gene	CDR3 protein
TRBV11-2	11	TRBJ1-1	ASSLRYNTEAF
TRBV4-2	14	TRBJ2-1	ASSQVGTSGNNEQF
TRBV25-1	12	TRBJ1-2	ASSRDSVNYGYT
TRBV7-2	13	TRBJ2-7	ASSLGGTGYYEQY
TRBV14	13	TRBJ1-4	ASSQDGTGDEKLF
TRBV19	13	TRBJ2-7	VSSSPGQGSYEQY
TRBV2	11	TRBJ1-1	ASKEGWNTEAF
TRBV28	10	TRBJ2-7	AIRGAGYEQY
TRBV9	12	TRBJ2-7	ASSPTGTTYEQY
TRBV10-3	12	TRBJ2-7	AISEFLTSYEQY
TRBV5-1	12	TRBJ2-3	ASSYDRGSDTQY
TRBV5-6	13	TRBJ2-1	ASSLSGGSYNEQF
TRBV30	11	TRBJ1-5	AATGQGKRSQH
TRBV6-6	13	TRBJ2-1	ASSRLAGGPNEQF
TRBV5-1	12	TRBJ1-2	ASSLNRDNYGYT
TRBV19	14	TRBJ1-5	ASTPGEGRSNQPQH
TRBV19	10	TRBJ1-2	ASGSGNYGYT
TRBV5-8	13	TRBJ2-7	ASSLAGYSSYEQY
TRBV6-1	13	TRBJ1-5	ASSELRGNNQPQH
TRBV6-5	14	TRBJ2-5	ASSYLSGGARETQY
TRBV11-3	12	TRBJ2-5	ASSPSGYQETQY
TRBV20-1	9	TRBJ2-5	SAWTKETQY
TRBV24-1	13	TRBJ2-2	ATSDLPVNTGELF
TRBV27	14	TRBJ1-2	ASSLSAGGQSYGYT
TRBV28	14	TRBJ2-3	ASSLSGDRVTDTQY
TRBV19	14	TRBJ2-2	ASSIRTGKGTGELF
TRBV2	10	TRBJ2-7	ASGGGEVEQY
TRBV14	13	TRBJ1-3	ASSTPRQIGNTIY
TRBV18	13	TRBJ1-1	ASSPPSGARTEAF
TRBV19	11	TRBJ2-5	ASSMGLQETQY